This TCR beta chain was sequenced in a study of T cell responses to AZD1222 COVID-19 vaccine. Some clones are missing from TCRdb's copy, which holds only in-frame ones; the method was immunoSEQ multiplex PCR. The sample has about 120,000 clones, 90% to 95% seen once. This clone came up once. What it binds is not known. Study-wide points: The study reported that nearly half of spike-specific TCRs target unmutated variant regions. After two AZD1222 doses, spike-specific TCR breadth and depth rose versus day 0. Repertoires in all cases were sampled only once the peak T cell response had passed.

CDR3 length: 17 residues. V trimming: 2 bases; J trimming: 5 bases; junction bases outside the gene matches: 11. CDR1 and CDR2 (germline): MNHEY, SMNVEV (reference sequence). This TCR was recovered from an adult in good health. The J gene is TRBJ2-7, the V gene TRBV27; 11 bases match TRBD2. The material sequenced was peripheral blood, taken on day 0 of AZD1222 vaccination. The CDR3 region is CASSLNILAGEWDEQYF. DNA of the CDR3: TGTGCCAGCAGTTTAAATATACTAGCGGGAGAATGGGACGAGCAGTACTTC.